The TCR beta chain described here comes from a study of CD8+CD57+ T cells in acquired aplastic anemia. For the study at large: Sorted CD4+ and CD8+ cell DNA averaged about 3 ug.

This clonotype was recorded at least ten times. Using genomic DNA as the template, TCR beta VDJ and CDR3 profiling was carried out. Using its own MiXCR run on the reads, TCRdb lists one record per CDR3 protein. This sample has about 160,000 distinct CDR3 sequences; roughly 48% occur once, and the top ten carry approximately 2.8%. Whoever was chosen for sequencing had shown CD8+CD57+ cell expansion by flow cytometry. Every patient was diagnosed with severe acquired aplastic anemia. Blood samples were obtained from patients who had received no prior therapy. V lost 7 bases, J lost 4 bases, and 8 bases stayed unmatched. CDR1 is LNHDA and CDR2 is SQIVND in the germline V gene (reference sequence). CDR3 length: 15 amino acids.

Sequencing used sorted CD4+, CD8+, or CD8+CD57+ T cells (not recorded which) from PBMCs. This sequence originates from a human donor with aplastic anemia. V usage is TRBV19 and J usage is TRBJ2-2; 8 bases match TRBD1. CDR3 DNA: TGTGCCAGTAATTTTGGACAGGGTCTCACCGGGGAGCTGTTTTTT. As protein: CASNFGQGLTGELFF. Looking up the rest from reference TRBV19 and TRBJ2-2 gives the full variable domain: DGGITQSPKYLFRKEGQNVTLSCEQNLNHDAMYWYRQDPGQGLRLIYYSQIVNDFQKGDIAEGYSVSREKKESFPLTVTSAQKNPTAFYLCASNFGQGLTGELFFGEGSRLTVL.